This TCR beta chain was observed in a study of blood T cell repertoires in COVID-19. About the research overall: The study drew acute and convalescent COVID-19 samples from the United States, Italy and Spain.

Germline CDR1 SGHNT, CDR2 YYREEE (reference sequence). V lost 0 bases to trimming and J lost 7 bases, with 14 bases between them. The CDR3 has 14 residues. Produced via immunoSEQ multiplex PCR; TCRdb's table is partial and in-frame only. This sample has fewer than 300,000 clones, with 80% to 90% found just once. The source is a woman in her twenties or thirties who had recovered from COVID-19. The chain is built from TRBV5-4 and TRBJ2-7, with a tentative D call TRBD2 (6 bases). The sequencing input was PBMCs or T cells enriched from blood (not recorded which). The chain's CDR3 is CASSLDQGLGEQYF. The CDR3 nucleotides are TGTGCCAGCAGCTTGGATCAGGGACTGGGAGAGCAGTACTTC.